This T cell receptor (beta chain) emerged from a study of T cell responses to AZD1222 COVID-19 vaccine. Findings of the study overall: White British people made up most donors, females outnumbered males, and clonal diversity was possibly underestimated.

Regarding this clone: Its cognate antigen is unknown.

Sequenced by immunoSEQ multiplex PCR; TCRdb stores in-frame clones only, minus some. The sample carries 120,000 or so clones, less than 95% recorded once. V lost 7 bases, J lost 8 bases, and 12 bases lay in between. This CDR3 is built from 12 residues. Germline V lookup: CDR1 SNHLY, CDR2 FYNNEI. The TCR sequence derives from an adult in good health. The genes are TRBV2 and TRBJ2-1; perhaps TRBD2 as D (5 bases). The specimen was peripheral blood, collected on day 0 of AZD1222 vaccination. CDR3 sequence: CASTLEGDEQFF. CDR3 nucleotide sequence: TGTGCCAGCACCCTAGAGGGCGATGAGCAGTTCTTC.